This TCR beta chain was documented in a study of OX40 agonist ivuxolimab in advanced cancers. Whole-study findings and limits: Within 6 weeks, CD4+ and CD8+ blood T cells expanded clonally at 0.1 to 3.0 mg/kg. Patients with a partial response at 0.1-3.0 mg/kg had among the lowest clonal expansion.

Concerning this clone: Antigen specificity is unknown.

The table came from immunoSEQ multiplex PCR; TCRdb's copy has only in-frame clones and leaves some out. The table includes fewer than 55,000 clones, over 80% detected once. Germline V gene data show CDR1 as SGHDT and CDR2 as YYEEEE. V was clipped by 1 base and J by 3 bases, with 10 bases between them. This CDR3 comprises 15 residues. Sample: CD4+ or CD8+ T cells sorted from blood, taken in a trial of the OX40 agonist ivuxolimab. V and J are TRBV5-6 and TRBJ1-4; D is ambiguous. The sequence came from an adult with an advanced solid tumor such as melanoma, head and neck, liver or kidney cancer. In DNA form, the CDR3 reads TGTGCCAGCAGCTTGAGGACGGCCCCTAATGAAAAACTGTTTTTT. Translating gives CASSLRTAPNEKLFF.